This T cell receptor beta chain stems from a study of regulatory T cells in long-lasting Graves disease. General study findings and limits: Fewer public clonotypes were shared by new patients (approximately 1,000) than by persistent patients (around 2,900). Possibly, accuracy suffered from the small sample size.

Time point given: persistent/refractory GD, antithyroid drugs over 5 years with positive TRAb. There was RNA extracted from PBMCs, and the TCR library was made from it. The authors diagnosed Graves' disease using American Thyroid Association guidelines. CDR3-region Arm-PCR and iRepertoire HTBI primers produced the TCR beta libraries. The authors' processing: The identification of 55 to 70 TRBV and approximately 13 TRBJ segments was made across samples. TCRdb used MiXCR to reprocess the multiplex PCR reads, holding one entry per CDR3 protein. The V and J calls reflect TCRdb's pipeline rather than the authors' work. The table includes 650,000 to 850,000 distinct CDR3 sequences, approximately 29% detected once. Points on this clonotype: The antigen is unknown.

Germline values: CDR1 LNHDA, CDR2 SQIVND (reference sequence). Trimming took off 3 bases at V and 0 bases at J, with 14 bases between the two ends. The CDR3 is made up of 16 amino acids. This clonotype was obtained from a female donor with Graves disease. Specimen: peripheral blood mononuclear cells (PBMCs), collected when the disease was refractory, from a patient treated with antithyroid drugs. This chain uses TRBV19 with TRBJ2-5; D unclear. The CDR3 is CASSIDPNPYQETQYF. The CDR3 DNA follows: TGTGCCAGTAGTATCGACCCAAATCCCTACCAAGAGACCCAGTACTTC. Complete variable domain (other parts from reference TRBV19 and TRBJ2-5): DGGITQSPKYLFRKEGQNVTLSCEQNLNHDAMYWYRQDPGQGLRLIYYSQIVNDFQKGDIAEGYSVSREKKESFPLTVTSAQKNPTAFYLCASSIDPNPYQETQYFGPGTRLLVL.